This passage covers 32 T cell receptor beta chains from one sample sequenced in a study of OX40 agonist ivuxolimab in advanced cancers. Data came from immunoSEQ multiplex PCR; TCRdb stores just in-frame clones and leaves some out. The sample has 25,000 to 30,000 clones, less than 90% seen once; the top ten hold 15% to 20%. Here the sequenced sample was CD4+ or CD8+ T cells sorted from blood, taken in a trial of the OX40 agonist ivuxolimab. The receptors shown here come from an adult with an advanced solid tumor such as melanoma, head and neck, liver or kidney cancer.

This clone was seen only a few times. V gene TRBV13 combines with J gene TRBJ2-3; 10 bases are a match to TRBD2. The CDR3 extends over 15 amino acids. V trimming: 5 bases; J trimming: 5 bases; junction bases outside the gene matches: 7. The germline V gene has CDR1 PRHDT and CDR2 FYEKMQ (reference sequence). The CDR3 reads CASSPSGGGGDTQYF. CDR3 DNA sequence: TGTGCCAGCAGCCCTAGCGGGGGAGGGGGAGATACGCAGTATTTT.

The chain combines TRBV9 with TRBJ2-2, with D perhaps TRBD2 (6 bases). The germline CDR1 and CDR2 sequences are SGDLS and YYNGEE. This CDR3 contains 16 residues. V lost 0 bases and J 4 bases, leaving 13 bases between the germline ends. CDR3 coding DNA: TGTGCCAGCAGCGTAGGTGCGCTAGCGTTCACCGGGGAGCTGTTTTTT. Translated: CASSVGALAFTGELFF.

The rearrangement links TRBV6-1 to TRBJ1-2; TRBD1 aligns across 12 bases. The germline CDR1 and CDR2 sequences are MNHNS and SASEGT. The CDR3 has 12 residues. Losses at the gene ends were 7 bases for V and 8 bases for J; bases not matched to a gene: 2. Here the CDR3 reads CASTGTGGGYTF. The CDR3 region has the DNA TGTGCCAGCACTGGGACAGGGGGCGGCTACACCTTC.

The chain combines TRBV4-1 with TRBJ2-7; 7 positions match TRBD2. In germline, CDR1 is MGHRA, CDR2 YSYEKL. Trimming removed 0 bases from V and 3 bases from J; junction bases left unmatched: 8. The CDR3 length is 16 residues. The CDR3 bases are TGCGCCAGCAGCCAAGAAAGGAGCGGGAATTACTACGAGCAGTACTTC. It yields the protein CASSQERSGNYYEQYF.

V gene TRBV13 combines with J gene TRBJ2-1; perhaps D is TRBD1 or TRBD2 (6 bases each). Trimming pared 5 bases from V and 2 bases from J, leaving 10 bases between. Germline CDR1 reads PRHDT; CDR2 reads FYEKMQ (reference sequence). The CDR3 covers 14 residues. This CDR3 is CASSPGGPYNEQFF. CDR3 DNA sequence: TGTGCCAGCAGCCCTGGGGGGCCCTACAATGAGCAGTTCTTC.

This chain connects TRBV6-4 to TRBJ2-1; a weak D match, TRBD2 (5 bases). V was pared by 3 bases and J by 7 bases, with 16 bases between. CDR3 length equals 15 residues. CDR1 and CDR2 (germline): MRHNA, SNTAGT. The CDR3 protein is CASSEDGDRWNEQFF. CDR3 bases: TGTGCCAGCAGTGAGGACGGGGATAGGTGGAATGAGCAGTTCTTC.

The chain recombines TRBV21-1 with TRBJ2-7; the listed D gene, TRBD1, was not tested against the DNA. TRBV21-1 is reported as a pseudogene. This CDR3 is built from 14 residues. The CDR3 sequence is CASSDSGQRYEQYF. The CDR3 DNA sequence: TGTGCCAGCAGCGACTCGGGACAGCGATACGAGCAGTACTTC.

This chain uses TRBV9 with TRBJ2-5, with TRBD2 matching over 9 bases. The germline V gene encodes CDR1 SGDLS and CDR2 YYNGEE. This CDR3 spans 16 amino acids. V dropped 3 bases and J dropped 5; count of bases not matched to a gene: 11. The CDR3 sequence: CASSASGTSHGETQYF. The CDR3 nucleotides read TGTGCCAGCAGCGCCTCCGGGACTAGCCACGGTGAGACCCAGTACTTC.

The CDR3 loop is CAWSESSRSYNEQFF. The CDR3 DNA reads TGTGCCTGGAGTGAATCTAGCCGCTCCTACAATGAGCAGTTCTTC. The chain joins TRBV30 to TRBJ2-1; possible D gene TRBD2, 5 bases. The V gene's germline CDR1 is GTSNPN and CDR2 SVGIG (reference sequence). The CDR3 is 15 residues long. V dropped 1 base and J dropped 0 bases, with 10 bases sitting between them.

The chain couples TRBV7-6 to TRBJ2-5; a possible D gene is TRBD2 (7 bases). Trimming took 4 bases from V and 1 from J, leaving 13 bases between them. This CDR3 spans 15 amino acids. The germline gives CDR1 SGHVS, CDR2 FNYEAQ. The CDR3 region is CASSSWGGLQETQYF. Here the CDR3 DNA reads TGTGCCAGCAGCTCGTGGGGGGGCCTCCAAGAGACCCAGTACTTC.

Written as DNA, the CDR3 is TGTGCCAGCAGGGGATTGGCTAACTATGGCTACACCTTC. Translated, it gives CASRGLANYGYTF. V and J are TRBV27 and TRBJ1-2; no clear D gene. The CDR3 contains 13 residues. V was shortened by 6 bases and J by 0 bases, with 8 bases between the two germline ends. CDR1 is MNHEY and CDR2 is SMNVEV in the germline V gene (reference sequence).

The J gene is TRBJ2-7, the V gene TRBV11-2, with 8 bases lining up with TRBD2. The CDR3 covers 14 residues. Germline V gene data show CDR1 as SGHAT and CDR2 as FQNNGV. With V trimmed by 5 bases and J by 0 bases, 3 bases remained unmatched. The CDR3 DNA reads as TGTGCCAGCAGCCTTAGCGGGACCTCCTACGAGCAGTACTTC. Protein: CASSLSGTSYEQYF.

The CDR3 nucleotides are TGTGCCAGCAGCTCCTCGGGGGCAGTCATCCCAAGCTCCTACAATGAGCAGTTCTTC. It translates to CASSSSGAVIPSSYNEQFF. The genes are TRBV9 and TRBJ2-1, with D perhaps matching TRBD1 or TRBD2 (6 bases each). Germline-derived CDR1 and CDR2 are SGDLS and YYNGEE. CDR3 length: 19 residues. The V end lost 4 bases, the J end lost 0 bases, and 23 bases lay between the germline ends.

This chain uses TRBV11-2 with TRBJ2-1; 8 positions agree with TRBD2. There are 14 residues in the CDR3. After removal of 5 bases from V and 7 bases from J, the junction contained 7 bases not matched to a gene. Germline values: CDR1 SGHAT, CDR2 FQNNGV. Here the CDR3 reads CASSIGGALNEQFF. The DNA of the CDR3 is TGTGCCAGCAGCATCGGGGGGGCTTTAAATGAGCAGTTCTTC.

This CDR3 is CASRPTGTMDGYTF. The CDR3 DNA reads TGTGCCAGCAGACCTACAGGGACAATGGACGGCTACACCTTC. The genes are TRBV5-6 and TRBJ1-2; maybe TRBD1 (6 bases). The CDR3 covers 14 residues. Trimming pared 5 bases from V and 8 bases from J, leaving 19 bases between. Germline lookup yields CDR1 SGHDT and CDR2 YYEEEE.

This chain connects TRBV7-2 to TRBJ1-5; 7 bases map to TRBD1. The germline V gene encodes CDR1 SGHTA and CDR2 FQGNSA. The V segment lost 5 bases and the J segment 2 bases; nucleotides outside the gene matches: 9. The CDR3 extends over 16 amino acids. CDR3 amino acids: CASSPFGTVGNQPQHF. Here the CDR3 DNA reads TGTGCCAGCAGCCCTTTCGGGACAGTGGGCAATCAGCCCCAGCATTTT.

The chain employs TRBV11-3 and TRBJ2-3, with TRBD1 matching 7 bases. The germline CDR1 and CDR2 sequences are SGHNT and YENEEA. There are 17 residues in the CDR3. V dropped 4 bases and J dropped 0; count of bases not matched to a gene: 10. The CDR3 loop reads CASSSPDRDRSTDTQYF. CDR3 nucleotides: TGTGCCAGCAGCTCCCCGGACCGGGACAGAAGCACAGATACGCAGTATTTT.

This chain connects TRBV27 to TRBJ1-1, with no clear D. There are 13 residues in the CDR3. CDR1 MNHEY and CDR2 SMNVEV come from the germline V gene (reference sequence). Trimming took off 5 bases at V and 4 bases at J, with 11 bases between the two ends. CDR3 protein: CASSPSLGTEAFF. The CDR3 DNA reads TGTGCCAGCAGTCCGAGTCTGGGCACTGAAGCTTTCTTT.

The chain links TRBV28 to TRBJ2-5; 8 bases are a match to TRBD1. Germline V CDR1 and CDR2: MDHEN, SYDVKM. With 5 bases clipped from V and 5 bases from J, the junction kept 13 bases outside the gene matches. The CDR3 has 16 residues. This CDR3 is CASSTRTGTDLETQYF. CDR3 coding DNA: TGTGCCAGCAGTACCCGGACAGGGACCGATTTGGAGACCCAGTACTTC. Full variable domain (missing parts from reference TRBV28 and TRBJ2-5): DVKVTQSSRYLVKRTGEKVFLECVQDMDHENMFWYRQDPGLGLRLIYFSYDVKMKEKGDIPEGYSVSREKKERFSLILESASTNQTSMYLCASSTRTGTDLETQYFGPGTRLLVL.

V usage is TRBV19 and J usage is TRBJ1-6; D remains ambiguous. The CDR3 runs 13 residues. Deletions cut 10 bases from V and 8 bases from J, with 15 bases between. The germline V gene has CDR1 LNHDA and CDR2 SQIVND (reference sequence). The CDR3 spells CATSYTVDSPLHF. CDR3 DNA sequence: TGTGCCACCTCATATACCGTCGATTCACCCCTCCACTTT.

The V and J genes are TRBV29-1 and TRBJ2-2; D possibly corresponds to TRBD2 (5 bases). In germline, CDR1 is SQVTM, CDR2 ANQGSEA. Trimming removed 7 bases from V and 4 bases from J, with 16 bases in between. The CDR3 extends over 14 amino acids. The CDR3 spells CSAPLGGPTGELFF. The CDR3 nucleotides read TGCAGCGCCCCCTTAGGAGGTCCCACCGGGGAGCTGTTTTTT.

The V gene is TRBV27, the J gene TRBJ1-6; 9 bases map to TRBD1. The germline gives CDR1 MNHEY, CDR2 SMNVEV (reference sequence). The V gene end was trimmed by 5 bases and the J gene end by 9 bases; junction bases not matched to a gene: 5. The CDR3 covers 14 residues. CDR3 coding DNA: TGTGCCAGCAGTGCAACAGGGGGCAGTTCACCCCTCCACTTT. The encoded protein is CASSATGGSSPLHF.

V and J are TRBV5-1 and TRBJ2-3; 10 bases match TRBD2. Germline V CDR1 and CDR2: SGHRS, YFSETQ. Trimming at V came to 2 bases and at J to 4 bases, leaving 4 bases not matched to a gene. The CDR3 covers 15 residues. Here the CDR3 reads CASSLSGGVADTQYF. The DNA for the CDR3 is TGCGCCAGCAGCTTAAGCGGGGGGGTAGCAGATACGCAGTATTTT. Filled out from reference TRBV5-1 and TRBJ2-3, the complete variable domain reads KAGVTQTPRYLIKTRGQQVTLSCSPISGHRSVSWYQQTPGQGLQFLFEYFSETQRNKGNFPGRFSGRQFSNSRSEMNVSTLELGDSALYLCASSLSGGVADTQYFGPGTRLTVL.

This chain uses TRBV6-5 with TRBJ2-1, with 10 bases that match TRBD2. The CDR3 consists of 15 residues. Germline trimming cut 2 bases from V and 9 bases from J; bases unmatched to any gene: 7. Germline CDR1 is MNHEY and CDR2 is SVGAGI. The CDR3 sequence: CASSYAASGSGEQFF. The CDR3 region has the DNA TGTGCCAGCAGTTACGCGGCTAGCGGGAGCGGTGAGCAGTTCTTC.

This chain connects TRBV5-4 to TRBJ2-7; 7 nucleotides align to TRBD1. Germline CDR1 reads SGHNT; CDR2 reads YYREEE (reference sequence). The CDR3 runs to 16 residues. Losses at the gene ends were 2 bases for V and 0 bases for J; bases not matched to a gene: 8. The CDR3 coding sequence is TGTGCCAGCAGCTTAGAACGGGGACAGAGCTCCTACGAGCAGTACTTC. Translating gives CASSLERGQSSYEQYF. Looking up the rest from reference TRBV5-4 and TRBJ2-7 gives the full variable domain: ETGVTQSPTHLIKTRGQQVTLRCSSQSGHNTVSWYQQALGQGPQFIFQYYREEENGRGNFPPRFSGLQFPNYSSELNVNALELDDSALYLCASSLERGQSSYEQYFGPGTRLTVT.

The gene calls are TRBV19 and TRBJ2-1, with no clear D. Trimming removed 1 base at V and 6 bases at J, with 7 bases between. The CDR3 is made up of 13 amino acids. Germline V CDR1 and CDR2: LNHDA, SQIVND (reference sequence). CDR3 region: CASSIGVGNEQFF. The CDR3 region has the DNA TGTGCCAGTAGTATAGGAGTGGGCAATGAGCAGTTCTTC.

The V call is TRBV11-2, the J call TRBJ2-1; 7 bases are shared with TRBD2. This CDR3 is built from 14 residues. Germline CDR1 reads SGHAT; CDR2 reads FQNNGV. The V gene end was trimmed by 5 bases and the J gene end by 6 bases; junction bases not matched to a gene: 7. The CDR3 reads CASSTTSNLNEQFF. DNA for the CDR3: TGTGCCAGCAGCACGACTAGCAATCTCAATGAGCAGTTCTTC.

The rearrangement joins TRBV5-1 to TRBJ2-1; 10 bases align to TRBD2. CDR3 length equals 14 residues. With 4 bases clipped from V and 10 bases from J, the junction kept 8 bases outside the gene matches. Germline CDR1 SGHRS, CDR2 YFSETQ. CDR3 sequence (DNA): TGCGCCAGCAGCGCGAGCGGGGGGGCAAAGGAGCAGTTCTTC. Translating gives CASSASGGAKEQFF. Drawing the rest from reference TRBV5-1 and TRBJ2-1, the complete variable domain is KAGVTQTPRYLIKTRGQQVTLSCSPISGHRSVSWYQQTPGQGLQFLFEYFSETQRNKGNFPGRFSGRQFSNSRSEMNVSTLELGDSALYLCASSASGGAKEQFFGPGTRLTVL.

This CDR3 reads CASSVASSGNTDTQYF. CDR3 sequence (DNA): TGTGCCAGCAGCGTAGCTTCTAGCGGGAACACAGATACGCAGTATTTT. The rearrangement joins TRBV9 to TRBJ2-3, with 9 bases aligning to TRBD2. This CDR3 is built from 16 residues. Germline V gene lookup returns CDR1 SGDLS and CDR2 YYNGEE. J gave up 2 bases and V 0 bases, and 4 bases lay outside the gene matches. Using reference TRBV9 and TRBJ2-3 for the parts outside the CDR3, the full variable domain is DSGVTQTPKHLITATGQRVTLRCSPRSGDLSVYWYQQSLDQGLQFLIQYYNGEERAKGNILERFSAQQFPDLHSELNLSSLELGDSALYFCASSVASSGNTDTQYFGPGTRLTVL.

This clone showed up just a few times. The chain couples TRBV7-9 to TRBJ2-3; 7 positions match TRBD2. The CDR3 contains 15 residues. In germline, CDR1 is SEHNR, CDR2 FQNEAQ (reference sequence). The V and J ends lost 5 bases and 3 bases, in that order; junction bases with no gene match: 8. CDR3: CASSQQSGVTDTQYF. CDR3 sequence (DNA): TGTGCCAGCAGCCAACAAAGCGGGGTGACAGATACGCAGTATTTT.

The CDR3 DNA sequence: TGTGCCAGCAGCTCTCCTGGGGTCGACACAGATACGCAGTATTTT. It is translated as CASSSPGVDTDTQYF. V and J are TRBV13 and TRBJ2-3; D is unclear. The V gene lost 4 bases and the J gene lost 2 bases, with 13 bases spanning the gap. Germline CDR1 PRHDT, CDR2 FYEKMQ (reference sequence). The CDR3 has 15 amino acids.

The chain combines TRBV11-2 with TRBJ2-1; 10 bases line up with TRBD2. CDR1 and CDR2 (germline): SGHAT, FQNNGV. The V and J ends lost 5 bases and 2 bases, in that order; junction bases with no gene match: 3. The CDR3 has 15 residues. CDR3 loop: CASSRSGGAYNEQFF. CDR3 sequence (DNA): TGTGCCAGCAGCCGAAGCGGGGGGGCCTACAATGAGCAGTTCTTC.